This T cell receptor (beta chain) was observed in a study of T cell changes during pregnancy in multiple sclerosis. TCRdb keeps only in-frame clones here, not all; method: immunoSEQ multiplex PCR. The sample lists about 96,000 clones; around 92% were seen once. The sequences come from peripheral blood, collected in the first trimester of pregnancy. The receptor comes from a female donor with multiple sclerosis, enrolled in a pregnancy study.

The CDR3 region has the DNA TGTGCCAGCAGTCGGGGGACTCAAGAGACCCAGTACTTC. This gives the protein CASSRGTQETQYF. The chain employs TRBV2 and TRBJ2-5; the D gene is possibly TRBD2 (6 bases). The CDR3 totals 13 residues. Trimming removed 5 bases at V and 2 bases at J, with 9 bases between. Germline lookup yields CDR1 SNHLY and CDR2 FYNNEI.